This TCR beta chain was observed in a study of T-cell reconstitution after alpha-beta-depleted transplantation in children. Unique molecular identifiers were incorporated when the TCRbeta library was constructed. MiXCR, applied by TCRdb to the PCR reads, yields one record per CDR3 protein. The sample carries under 750,000 distinct CDR3 sequences, roughly 23% recorded once. Whole-study findings and limits: Where some patients showed high TCRbeta diversity at day 60, it came from recipient T cells and thymic progenitors that had survived. T-cell numbers and diversity, one year after transplant, stemmed largely from T cells that were newly produced. Expanded graft clones, several hundred of them, were reportedly the source of alpha-beta T cells about two months after transplant.

This clonotype was observed a few times. Antigen specificity is unknown. V lost 5 bases and J lost 2, with 15 bases in between. CDR1 is SGHTA and CDR2 is FQGTGA in the germline V gene. The CDR3 loop spans 15 amino acids. Sequenced here: PBMCs, mostly from graft donor cells, sampled 360 days after TCRalphabeta/CD19-depleted stem cell transplant. The sequence was obtained from a boy under two years old who had a stem cell transplant for acute myeloid leukemia, so the T cells may come from the graft donor. This chain joins TRBV7-3 and TRBJ1-2; possible D gene TRBD1, 6 bases. The chain's CDR3 is CASSAHPGQNYGYTF. The CDR3 DNA reads TGTGCCAGCAGCGCCCACCCGGGACAAAACTATGGCTACACCTTC.